Below, 19 T cell receptor beta chains from the same sample are listed, as sequenced in a study of CD8+ T cells in alopecia areata. Sequencing used cDNA as its template, made by extracting RNA and reverse transcribing it. Method: immunoSEQ multiplex PCR; TCRdb's copy keeps in-frame clones and lacks some. The data hold 140,000 or so clones, with around two thirds observed a single time. Sequencing input: CD8+ T cells sorted from blood. All receptors derive from a human donor in good health.

The chain uses TRBV4-2 and TRBJ2-1; D gene ambiguous. The CDR3 extends over 12 amino acids. Looked up from germline, CDR1 is LGHNA and CDR2 is YNFKEQ. Trimming left V 0 bases short and J 8 bases short, with 5 bases between. CDR3 sequence: CASSQDYDEQFF. The CDR3 DNA reads TGTGCCAGCAGCCAAGATTATGATGAGCAGTTCTTC.

The V gene is TRBV5-1, the J gene TRBJ2-1; 7 bases line up with TRBD1. Germline CDR1 SGHRS, CDR2 YFSETQ. The CDR3 spans 18 residues. V gave up 4 bases and J gave up 7 bases; unmatched junction bases: 20. CDR3 coding DNA: TGCGCCAGCAGCCGTTCGGAAACAGGGGTCTACCCGTGGAATGAGCAGTTCTTC. Amino acid sequence: CASSRSETGVYPWNEQFF.

The chain is built from TRBV29-1 and TRBJ2-1; 7 bases fit TRBD2. Unmatched junction bases numbered 6, after V lost 5 bases and J lost 2 bases. The CDR3 length is 14 residues. Germline V CDR1 and CDR2: SQVTM, ANQGSEA. The CDR3 region is CSVRSGNTYNEQFF. CDR3 in DNA: TGCAGCGTTAGGAGCGGGAATACCTACAATGAGCAGTTCTTC.

The table lists this clone with a few counts. This chain connects TRBV29-1 to TRBJ1-2; no clear D gene. In germline, CDR1 is SQVTM, CDR2 ANQGSEA. The CDR3 spans 11 residues. V gave up 7 bases and J gave up 6 bases, with 12 bases separating them. This CDR3 is CSANTRNGYTF. CDR3 bases: TGCAGCGCCAACACTCGGAATGGCTACACCTTC.

J is TRBJ1-2 and V is TRBV27; D gene ambiguous. The CDR3 has 13 residues. The germline gives CDR1 MNHEY, CDR2 SMNVEV (reference sequence). V lost 6 bases, J lost 4 bases, and 12 bases lay in between. The CDR3 DNA sequence: TGTGCCAGCAGCCTTAGCGTGAGCTATGGCTACACCTTC. Its protein is CASSLSVSYGYTF.

Note on this clone: Other nucleotide sequences from this sample produce the same CDR3. The chain joins TRBV27 to TRBJ1-5; D is undetermined. V was cut by 8 bases and J by 5 bases, with 7 bases left in between. This CDR3 contains 11 residues. CDR1 and CDR2 from the germline V gene are MNHEY and SMNVEV (reference sequence). The DNA for the CDR3 is TGTGCCAGCGGGCGGGATCAGCCCCAGCATTTT. Its translation is CASGRDQPQHF.

The V gene is TRBV15, the J gene TRBJ2-7; D gene uncertain. The CDR3 extends over 14 amino acids. Per the germline V gene, CDR1 is LNHNV and CDR2 is YYDKDF (reference sequence). Trimming took 3 bases from V and 1 from J, leaving 10 bases between them. DNA of the CDR3: TGTGCCACCAGCAGCCCGGGTGTATCCTACGAGCAGTACTTC. Its protein is CATSSPGVSYEQYF.

V usage is TRBV30 and J usage is TRBJ1-1; D perhaps matches TRBD1 (5 bases). The CDR3 extends over 13 amino acids. V shed 4 bases and J shed 2 bases, with 11 bases lying between them. Germline CDR1 reads GTSNPN; CDR2 reads SVGIG (reference sequence). CDR3 DNA sequence: TGTGCCTGGACCCCAGGACAAAACACTGAAGCTTTCTTT. Translation: CAWTPGQNTEAFF.

The chain has TRBV4-1 and TRBJ2-1, with 11 bases matching TRBD2. Trimming at V came to 7 bases and at J to 8 bases, leaving 16 bases not matched to a gene. This CDR3 is built from 17 residues. The germline V gene has CDR1 MGHRA and CDR2 YSYEKL. In DNA, the CDR3 is TGCGCCAGCAAGGTACTAGCGGGAGTAGGGGGCTTGGATGAGCAGTTCTTC. Its protein is CASKVLAGVGGLDEQFF.

In its sample, this clone was seen once. J is TRBJ2-3 and V is TRBV4-1; no clear D. Between the trimmed V and J ends, which lost 4 bases and 1 base, there was a span of 9 bases. The CDR3 length is 14 residues. The V gene's germline CDR1 is MGHRA and CDR2 YSYEKL. The CDR3 protein is CASSLPAGTDTQYF. The CDR3 coding sequence is TGCGCCAGCAGCCTGCCGGCTGGCACAGATACGCAGTATTTT.

CDR3 sequence reads: CATSKTVGPQHF. CDR3 sequence (DNA): TGTGCCACCAGTAAGACCGTCGGGCCCCAGCATTTT. The rearrangement uses TRBV15 and TRBJ1-5, with D unresolved. Germline CDR1 reads LNHNV; CDR2 reads YYDKDF (reference sequence). Trimming took off 6 bases at V and 9 bases at J, with 12 bases between the two ends. CDR3 length: 12 amino acids.

The gene calls are TRBV5-1 and TRBJ2-7; D unclear. The V and J ends lost 3 bases and 7 bases respectively, with 8 bases between them. Per the germline V gene, CDR1 is SGHRS and CDR2 is YFSETQ. This CDR3 has 11 residues. The CDR3 DNA sequence: TGCGCCAGCAGCTGGGCGACGGAGCAGTACTTC. This translates into CASSWATEQYF.

This clone was observed a few times. The rearrangement links TRBV14 to TRBJ2-6; 10 bases align to TRBD1. There are 22 residues in the CDR3. V dropped 0 bases and J dropped 2; count of bases not matched to a gene: 16. Per germline, CDR1 SGHDN and CDR2 FVKESK. CDR3 bases: TGTGCCAGCAGCCAAGATGTTGTCGTCGGGACAGGGGTGGATACTGGGGCCAACGTCCTGACTTTC. Its translation: CASSQDVVVGTGVDTGANVLTF.

This clone has only a few counts. The chain's CDR3 is CASSGAQGYEQYF. Written as DNA, the CDR3 is TGTGCCAGCAGTGGAGCGCAGGGCTACGAGCAGTACTTC. This chain connects TRBV6-1 to TRBJ2-7, with D possibly matching TRBD1 (5 bases). With 4 bases removed from V and 3 bases from J, the gap between germline ends came to 10 bases. The CDR3 is 13 amino acids. Germline CDR1 MNHNS, CDR2 SASEGT.

This clone occurred once. The J gene is TRBJ2-5, the V gene TRBV29-1; TRBD2 matches 7 bases. This CDR3 is 14 amino acids long. Germline loops: CDR1 SQVTM, CDR2 ANQGSEA. The V and J ends lost 5 bases and 5 bases, in that order; junction bases with no gene match: 11. The CDR3 loop reads CSVPRRGVVETQYF. The CDR3 nucleotides are TGCAGCGTTCCCCGCCGGGGGGTTGTGGAGACCCAGTACTTC. The whole variable domain, filled in from reference TRBV29-1 and TRBJ2-5, reads SAVISQKPSRDICQRGTSLTIQCQVDSQVTMMFWYRQQPGQSLTLIATANQGSEATYESGFVIDKFPISRPNLTFSTLTVSNMSPEDSSIYLCSVPRRGVVETQYFGPGTRLLVL.

The chain links TRBV9 to TRBJ2-3; D is perhaps TRBD1 (5 bases). This CDR3 spans 15 amino acids. CDR1 and CDR2 from the germline V gene are SGDLS and YYNGEE. V lost 0 bases to trimming and J lost 0 bases, with 8 bases between them. CDR3 nucleotides: TGTGCCAGCAGCGTAGCGTCAGGGAGCACAGATACGCAGTATTTT. Translation gives CASSVASGSTDTQYF.

This clone came up a few times. The J gene is TRBJ2-7, the V gene TRBV5-1; D gene ambiguous. The CDR3 length is 14 residues. Germline V lookup: CDR1 SGHRS, CDR2 YFSETQ. Trimming removed 1 base from V and 3 bases from J, with 11 bases in between. The DNA of the CDR3 is TGCGCCAGCAGCTTGACGGACCCACTCTACGAGCAGTACTTC. The encoded protein is CASSLTDPLYEQYF.

This clone showed up just a few times. The V gene is TRBV29-1, the J gene TRBJ1-1; weak D call: TRBD1 (5 bases). The V end was cut by 4 bases, the J end by 7 bases, with 13 bases between. This CDR3 has 12 amino acids. From germline, CDR1 is SQVTM and CDR2 ANQGSEA. CDR3 amino acids: CSVVGQGGEAFF. Written as DNA, the CDR3 is TGCAGCGTTGTAGGGCAGGGCGGTGAAGCTTTCTTT.

This clone was observed a handful of times. V and J are TRBV19 and TRBJ2-3; the D is unclear. V was cut by 2 bases and J by 1 base, with 13 bases left in between. CDR3 size: 16 residues. Germline V gene data show CDR1 as LNHDA and CDR2 as SQIVND (reference sequence). CDR3 coding DNA: TGTGCCAGTAGTATACTTTTCGGCGGTGGCACAGATACGCAGTATTTT. Its translation: CASSILFGGGTDTQYF.